Below are 13 T cell receptor beta chains sequenced from a single sample in a study of T cells in women clearing cervical HPV infection. The protocol was immunoSEQ multiplex PCR, while the TCRdb copy is restricted to in-frame clones and leaves out a portion. This listing includes about 46,000 clones. The sample comprised blood buffy coat. The receptors shown here come from a woman between 18 and 75 years old with a cervical HPV16 infection that either progressed to CIN3+ or cleared (not recorded which).

The sequenced CDR3 bases are TGTGCCAGCAGAGACGGACAGGTCTACGAG. It is translated as CASRDGQVYE. The full CDR3 sequence reads CASRDGQVYEQYF. The chain employs TRBV2 and TRBJ2-7; 7 positions agree with TRBD1. With the read ending 3 residues before the CDR3 end, the germline J gene is used to fill in that end. This CDR3 region has 13 residues. CDR1 SNHLY and CDR2 FYNNEI come from the germline V gene. The V and J ends lost 6 bases and 3 bases, in that order; junction bases with no gene match: 5.

Worth noting for this clone: The read is 3 residues too short to cover the CDR3 end, so that end is filled in from the germline J gene. The chain combines TRBV7-6 with TRBJ1-5; the D gene is possibly TRBD1 (5 bases). The V end lost 1 base, the J end lost 6 bases, and 22 bases lay between the germline ends. The CDR3 length is 18 residues. The germline V gene has CDR1 SGHVS and CDR2 FNYEAQ. CDR3 sequence reads: CASSLVGGDAGRGQPQHF. The CDR3 bases that were read are TGTGCCAGCAGCTTAGTGGGCGGGGACGCGGGGAGAGGTCAGCCC.

As regards this clone: The CDR3 goes on 3 residues after the read ends, and that part is filled in from the germline J gene. The chain recombines TRBV10-3 with TRBJ2-3; 14 bases map to TRBD2. Germline values: CDR1 ENHRY, CDR2 SYGVKD. The ends lost 0 bases at V and 6 bases at J; junction bases unmatched: 2. There are 16 residues in the CDR3. CDR3 in amino acids: CAISESGLAGEDTQYF. CDR3 bases read: TGTGCCATCAGTGAGTCGGGACTAGCGGGAGAGGATACG.

With respect to this clone: The observed sequence ends 3 residues before the CDR3 terminus, with the missing tail filled in from the germline J gene. This chain connects TRBV7-3 to TRBJ2-1; 9 positions match TRBD1. CDR3 size: 16 residues. J gave up 6 bases and V 5 bases, and 11 bases lay outside the gene matches. Germline CDR1 SGHTA, CDR2 FQGTGA. The sequenced part of the CDR3 DNA is TGTGCCAGCAGCGTCGAATCCGGGACAGGGATCAATGAG. This encodes CASSVESGTGINE. The CDR3 in its entirety is CASSVESGTGINEQFF. Variable domain in full (rest from reference TRBV7-3 and TRBJ2-1): GAGVSQTPSNKVTEKGKYVELRCDPISGHTALYWYRQSLGQGPEFLIYFQGTGAADDSGLPNDRFFAVRPEGSVSTLKIQRTERGDSAVYLCASSVESGTGINEQFFGPGTRLTVL.

CDR3 region: CASSLTPIYEQYF. The CDR3 bases that were read are TGTGCCAGCAGCTTAACTCCCATCTACGAG. The J gene is TRBJ2-7, the V gene TRBV7-3; D is uncertain. The CDR3 end lies 3 residues beyond the end of the read and is filled in from the germline J gene. CDR3 length equals 13 residues. The V gene lost 0 bases and the J gene lost 3 bases, with 6 bases spanning the gap. Germline V lookup: CDR1 SGHTA, CDR2 FQGTGA. The entire variable domain, with the rest obtained from reference TRBV7-3 and TRBJ2-7, is as follows: GAGVSQTPSNKVTEKGKYVELRCDPISGHTALYWYRQSLGQGPEFLIYFQGTGAADDSGLPNDRFFAVRPEGSVSTLKIQRTERGDSAVYLCASSLTPIYEQYFGPGTRLTVT.

As regards this clone: With the read ending 3 residues before the CDR3 end, the germline J gene is used to fill in that end. J is TRBJ2-7 and V is TRBV20-1; 8 nucleotides agree with TRBD2. The CDR3 is 14 amino acids. Trimming at V came to 3 bases and at J to 4 bases, leaving 8 bases not matched to a gene. Germline V gene lookup returns CDR1 DFQATT and CDR2 SNEGSKA (reference sequence). CDR3 sequence reads: CSASRTSGIYEQYF. The sequenced CDR3 bases are TGCAGTGCTAGCCGCACTAGCGGAATATACGAG.

With respect to this clone: The read ends 3 residues early relative to the CDR3; the germline J gene fills the gap. V usage is TRBV7-9 and J usage is TRBJ1-4; no firm D call. The CDR3 loop spans 14 amino acids. Germline loops: CDR1 SEHNR, CDR2 FQNEAQ (reference sequence). The DNA read from the CDR3 is TGTGCCAGCAGCAGGCCCCAGGAATATTCACCA. Its protein is CASSRPQEYSP. The CDR3 as a whole reads CASSRPQEYSPLFF.

About this clone: Read coverage stops 3 residues before the CDR3 terminus; the germline J gene supplies the remainder. The chain has TRBV20-1 and TRBJ2-1; 10 bases align to TRBD2. The ends lost 3 bases at V and 7 bases at J; junction bases unmatched: 6. CDR1 is DFQATT and CDR2 is SNEGSKA in the germline V gene (reference sequence). The CDR3 length is 14 residues. The part of the CDR3 DNA that was read is TGCAGTGCTAGTCAAGCGGGGGGGAGGAATGAG. It translates to CSASQAGGRNE. The whole CDR3 is CSASQAGGRNEQFF.

In the case of this clone: The missing CDR3 end, 3 residues past where the read stops, is filled in from the germline J gene. This chain uses TRBV11-2 with TRBJ2-4; D might be TRBD1 (6 bases). Germline CDR1 reads SGHAT; CDR2 reads FQNNGV. The CDR3 covers 13 residues. The sequenced CDR3 bases are TGTGCCAGCAGCTTACTCGAAACAGGGTTT. Amino acid sequence: CASSLLETGF. The whole CDR3 region reads CASSLLETGFQYF.

Details on this clone: The read stops 3 residues short of the end of the CDR3; the missing end is completed from the germline J gene. The chain uses TRBV19 and TRBJ1-1; perhaps TRBD1 as D (6 bases). The CDR3 is 14 amino acids. Germline V gene sequence: CDR1 LNHDA, CDR2 SQIVND (reference sequence). V was pared by 6 bases and J by 4 bases, with 15 bases between. The CDR3 spells CASRWGQLVTEAFF. CDR3 DNA (partial): TGTGCCAGTAGATGGGGGCAACTGGTCACTGAA.

Concerning this clone itself: The CDR3 end lies 3 residues beyond the end of the read and is filled in from the germline J gene. This chain uses TRBV19 with TRBJ2-1; 8 positions agree with TRBD2. The V segment lost 3 bases and the J segment 4 bases; nucleotides outside the gene matches: 8. The CDR3 runs to 16 residues. Germline CDR1 LNHDA, CDR2 SQIVND (reference sequence). The CDR3 loop reads CASSIRSSGGYNEQFF. The DNA read from the CDR3 is TGTGCCAGTAGTATTCGGTCGAGCGGGGGATACAATGAG.

With respect to this clone: The read halts 3 residues ahead of the CDR3 end, with the missing end drawn from the germline J gene. The chain links TRBV29-1 to TRBJ1-2, with TRBD1 matching over 8 bases. The CDR3 is made up of 13 amino acids. Trimming removed 7 bases from V and 6 bases from J; junction bases left unmatched: 10. The germline gives CDR1 SQVTM, CDR2 ANQGSEA. The CDR3 loop reads CSAGTGQGNGYTF. The sequenced part of the CDR3 DNA is TGCAGCGCTGGGACTGGACAGGGCAATGGC.

For this clone: The read ends 3 residues shy of where the CDR3 ends; the end is completed using the germline J gene. The rearrangement links TRBV29-1 to TRBJ2-3; D perhaps matches TRBD1 (6 bases). The CDR3 totals 13 residues. Germline CDR1 SQVTM, CDR2 ANQGSEA. V was cut by 3 bases and J by 0 bases, with 7 bases left in between. CDR3 sequence reads: CSVDGQSTDTQYF. The DNA read from the CDR3 is TGCAGCGTTGACGGACAGAGCACAGATACG.